The rows below give T cell receptor beta chains drawn from one sample of a study of human T cells and chemical hapten exposure. TCRdb reanalysed the RACE reads using MiXCR and keeps one entry per CDR3 protein. The table records about 54,000 distinct CDR3 sequences, around 9.4% of them present only once. The sample in question was whole blood, obtained in connection with sensitization to the hapten diphenylcyclopropenone (DPC). The receptors were gathered from a woman between 50 and 59 years old with alopecia areata. Some clones in this sample may be carry-over from other donors' samples. CDR3s include the opening cysteine and the closing phenylalanine or tryptophan. The D gene is left open where the match is weak. Clone size is stated in some rows and not others, as once, few, many or a class when expanded.

V gene,D gene,clone size,J gene,CDR3 protein
TRBV20-1,TRBD1,.,TRBJ2-3,CSARDRDRGSPSYTDTQYF
TRBV28,.,few,TRBJ2-3,CASSVLLTEAFTDTQYF
TRBV29-1,.,many,TRBJ1-1,CSGGNTEAFF
TRBV7-6,TRBD1,few,TRBJ1-6,CASSRDRGSYNSPLHF
TRBV29-1,TRBD2,.,TRBJ2-2,CSVSGTSRTGELFF
TRBV7-2,TRBD1,many,TRBJ2-3,CASSFGTALRHTQYF
TRBV6-6,TRBD2,.,TRBJ2-1,CASNLGLAGGNEQFF
TRBV5-6,TRBD1,few,TRBJ2-7,CASSLPRQGAREQYF
TRBV6-2/TRBV6-3,.,many,TRBJ2-7,CASSNRDLTYEQYF
TRBV18,.,few,TRBJ2-1,CASSEAGSVGGNEQFF
TRBV10-2,TRBD1,few,TRBJ1-1,CASSLDRGGTEAFF
TRBV7-9,TRBD1,.,TRBJ1-2,CASSPRGQASGYTF
TRBV19,.,once,TRBJ1-4,CASKSRNEKLFF
TRBV6-2/TRBV6-3,TRBD1,many,TRBJ1-2,CASRHPDRDYGYTF
TRBV28,TRBD1,many,TRBJ1-6,CASSPVTGVFSPLHF
TRBV28,.,.,TRBJ2-7,CASCTRPSYEQYF